Shown below are 29 T cell receptor beta chains from a single sample sequenced in a study of T cell responses to AZD1222 COVID-19 vaccine. The method was immunoSEQ multiplex PCR; TCRdb's version includes in-frame clones alone and lacks a portion of them. The sample carries approximately 110,000 clones, 70% to 90% recorded once. This specimen consisted of peripheral blood, obtained on day 0 of AZD1222 vaccination. Every receptor here comes from an adult in good health.

This rearrangement joins TRBV2 to TRBJ1-1, with no clear D. The germline gives CDR1 SNHLY, CDR2 FYNNEI. Trimming removed 4 bases at V and 0 bases at J, with 3 bases between. The CDR3 extends over 12 amino acids. The DNA for the CDR3 is TGTGCCAGCAGTGTTCTGAACACTGAAGCTTTCTTT. Encoded protein: CASSVLNTEAFF. Filled out from reference TRBV2 and TRBJ1-1, the complete variable domain reads EPEVTQTPSHQVTQMGQEVILRCVPISNHLYFYWYRQILGQKVEFLVSFYNNEISEKSEIFDDQFSVERPDGSNFTLKIRSTKLEDSAMYFCASSVLNTEAFFGQGTRLTVV.

CDR3 sequence (DNA): TGTGCCAGCAGTTACCCTACAGGGGCCCTGAACACTGAAGCTTTCTTT. Protein sequence: CASSYPTGALNTEAFF. This sequence joins TRBV6-2 or TRBV6-3 and TRBJ1-1, with 7 bases matching TRBD1. The CDR3 has 16 amino acids. In germline, CDR1 is MNHEY, CDR2 SVGEGT. V was pared by 2 bases and J by 0 bases, with 6 bases of the junction left unmatched.

This chain links TRBV29-1 with TRBJ2-1, with 7 bases identical to TRBD1. The junction had 13 bases not matched to a gene; V was cut back by 7 bases and J by 1 base. Germline CDR1 and CDR2: SQVTM and ANQGSEA. The CDR3 contains 16 residues. For the CDR3, the DNA is TGCAGCGCCCACCGCGGGCAGGGGGTGTCCTACAATGAGCAGTTCTTC. It yields the protein CSAHRGQGVSYNEQFF.

This chain connects TRBV10-3 to TRBJ1-1, with D perhaps TRBD1 (5 bases). Trimming cost V 3 bases and J 4 bases, with 12 bases left between them. This CDR3 has 14 amino acids. In germline, CDR1 is ENHRY, CDR2 SYGVKD. CDR3 residues: CAISDPAGGTEAFF. The CDR3 region has the DNA TGTGCCATCAGTGACCCCGCTGGGGGCACTGAAGCTTTCTTT.

As for this clone: This CDR3 is also generated by other DNA sequences in the sample. The DNA of the CDR3 is TGCGCCAGCAGTCTTGAAGAGACCCAGTACTTC. Translation gives CASSLEETQYF. V and J are TRBV5-1 and TRBJ2-5, with unresolved D. Germline-derived CDR1 and CDR2 are SGHRS and YFSETQ. The CDR3 runs 11 residues. Trimming shortened V by 5 bases and J by 3 bases, and 5 bases separated the two germline ends.

The chain has TRBV6-4 and TRBJ1-5; D ambiguous. CDR1 is MRHNA, CDR2 SNTAGT, per germline. V lost 0 bases and J lost 0, with 15 bases in between. The length of the CDR3 is 18 residues. The CDR3 region is CASSDSGRQPYSNQPQHF. The CDR3 nucleotides are TGTGCCAGCAGTGACTCGGGCCGCCAACCGTATAGCAATCAGCCCCAGCATTTT.

The CDR3: CASGLVGTGGALNGYTF. Here the CDR3 DNA reads TGTGCTAGTGGTTTGGTTGGGACAGGGGGCGCATTAAATGGCTACACCTTC. This sequence joins TRBV12-5 and TRBJ1-2; 12 positions match TRBD1. V shed 0 bases, J shed 6 bases, and the junction held 8 bases outside the gene matches. The germline gives CDR1 LGHNT, CDR2 FRNRAP. The CDR3 extends over 17 amino acids.

The chain recombines TRBV6-1 with TRBJ1-2; D ambiguous. The germline CDR1 and CDR2 sequences are MNHNS and SASEGT. The V end lost 1 base, the J end lost 4 bases, and 10 bases lay between the germline ends. The CDR3 runs 14 residues. The CDR3 nucleotides are TGTGCCAGCAGTGAAGGGCTACAAGTCTATGGCTACACCTTC. It is translated as CASSEGLQVYGYTF.

The J gene is TRBJ1-2, the V gene TRBV6-5; possible D gene TRBD1, 6 bases. Germline CDR1 reads MNHEY; CDR2 reads SVGAGI. The CDR3 length is 13 residues. V lost 5 bases and J lost 2, with 9 bases in between. CDR3 sequence: CASSRTVNYGYTF. As DNA, the CDR3 is TGTGCCAGCAGTAGGACAGTCAACTATGGCTACACCTTC.

This rearrangement joins TRBV29-1 to TRBJ2-1; the match to TRBD1 covers 8 bases. Trimming at V came to 6 bases and at J to 7 bases, leaving 8 bases not matched to a gene. In germline, CDR1 is SQVTM, CDR2 ANQGSEA. There are 13 residues in the CDR3. CDR3 sequence (DNA): TGCAGCGTATCCAGGGGGCCCTGGAATGAGCAGTTCTTC. Translated: CSVSRGPWNEQFF.

The V and J genes are TRBV5-1 and TRBJ1-2, with 10 bases fitting TRBD1. The V gene end was trimmed by 0 bases and the J gene end by 4 bases; junction bases not matched to a gene: 3. This CDR3 has 15 amino acids. Germline CDR1 SGHRS, CDR2 YFSETQ. The CDR3 region is CASSLGQGATYGYTF. As DNA, the CDR3 is TGCGCCAGCAGCTTGGGACAGGGGGCTACCTATGGCTACACCTTC.

The chain couples TRBV3-1 (or the pseudogene TRBV3-2) to TRBJ1-6; D not certain. This CDR3 spans 16 amino acids. Trimming removed 2 bases at V and 8 bases at J, with 16 bases between. CDR1 is LGHDT, CDR2 YNNKEL, per germline (reference sequence). The CDR3 loop reads CASSQSVRVPDSPLHF. In DNA form, the CDR3 reads TGTGCCAGCAGCCAAAGTGTTCGGGTCCCGGATTCACCCCTCCACTTT.

CDR3 loop: CASSLYVQRGLNTEAFF. CDR3 in DNA: TGTGCCAGCAGCTTATATGTCCAAAGGGGCCTGAACACTGAAGCTTTCTTT. The chain couples TRBV7-2 to TRBJ1-1; tentatively, D is TRBD1 (5 bases). Trimming took off 2 bases at V and 0 bases at J, with 16 bases between the two ends. The germline V gene has CDR1 SGHTA and CDR2 FQGNSA. CDR3 length: 17 residues. Full variable domain (missing parts from reference TRBV7-2 and TRBJ1-1): GAGVSQSPSNKVTEKGKDVELRCDPISGHTALYWYRQSLGQGLEFLIYFQGNSAPDKSGLPSDRFSAERTGGSVSTLTIQRTQQEDSAVYLCASSLYVQRGLNTEAFFGQGTRLTVV.

The V and J genes are TRBV5-4 and TRBJ1-2; D might be TRBD1 (5 bases). The V and J ends lost 4 bases and 4 bases respectively, with 17 bases between them. The CDR3 contains 15 residues. CDR1 SGHNT and CDR2 YYREEE come from the germline V gene (reference sequence). The CDR3 DNA is TGTGCCAGCAGCCCAGGGCCAGAATTTCCCTATGGCTACACCTTC. Amino acids: CASSPGPEFPYGYTF.

The chain uses TRBV10-3 and TRBJ1-5; D possibly corresponds to TRBD1 (5 bases). In germline, CDR1 is ENHRY, CDR2 SYGVKD. The CDR3 sequence is 16 residues long. Trimming pared 6 bases from V and 3 bases from J, leaving 18 bases between. CDR3 sequence: CAISPAGMGNNQPQHF. DNA of the CDR3: TGTGCCATCAGCCCCGCAGGGATGGGGAACAATCAGCCCCAGCATTTT.

This chain connects TRBV28 to TRBJ2-2; unclear D gene. The CDR3 covers 14 residues. V dropped 4 bases and J dropped 1 base, with 7 bases sitting between them. The germline V gene encodes CDR1 MDHEN and CDR2 SYDVKM. CDR3 nucleotides: TGTGCCAGCAGTTCAACAGTGAACACCGGGGAGCTGTTTTTT. Protein: CASSSTVNTGELFF.

The chain uses TRBV2 and TRBJ2-7; 7 bases align to TRBD1. CDR1 is SNHLY and CDR2 is FYNNEI in the germline V gene. V lost 7 bases and J lost 4; bases outside the gene matches: 19. The CDR3 spans 17 residues. The CDR3 loop is CASTPPPTGLKGYEQYF. The CDR3 nucleotides are TGTGCCAGCACTCCGCCCCCGACAGGGCTTAAGGGTTACGAGCAGTACTTC.

The chain employs TRBV28 and TRBJ1-1; TRBD1 matches at 10 bases. The CDR3 is made up of 16 amino acids. Germline lookup yields CDR1 MDHEN and CDR2 SYDVKM. V was pared by 3 bases and J by 0 bases, with 4 bases of the junction left unmatched. CDR3 amino acids: CASSFLGQGMNTEAFF. The CDR3 DNA is TGTGCCAGCAGTTTTTTGGGACAGGGGATGAACACTGAAGCTTTCTTT.

The V gene is TRBV28, the J gene TRBJ1-5, with TRBD1 as a possible D gene (5 bases). The CDR3 length is 18 residues. Between the trimmed V and J ends, which lost 6 bases and 6 bases, there was a span of 27 bases. The V gene's germline CDR1 is MDHEN and CDR2 SYDVKM. CDR3 in DNA: TGTGCCAGCAGCTCCTCGTTTATGCTCGAGCGGGGACGTCAGCCCCAGCATTTT. Its translation: CASSSSFMLERGRQPQHF.

In nucleotides, the CDR3 is TGTGCCATCAGTTATGACAGAATGAACACTGAAGCTTTCTTT. Translation gives CAISYDRMNTEAFF. J is TRBJ1-1 and V is TRBV10-3; maybe TRBD1 (5 bases). The germline gives CDR1 ENHRY, CDR2 SYGVKD. The CDR3 has 14 residues. The V and J ends lost 5 bases and 0 bases respectively, with 10 bases between them.

A single count supports this clone. The chain couples TRBV9 to TRBJ2-1; TRBD2 is a possible D gene (5 bases). The CDR3 loop spans 16 amino acids. Trimming shortened V by 0 bases and J by 9 bases, and 19 bases separated the two germline ends. From germline, CDR1 is SGDLS and CDR2 YYNGEE. The CDR3 loop reads CASSVVWWVALGEQFF. CDR3 nucleotide sequence: TGTGCCAGCAGCGTAGTCTGGTGGGTAGCGTTGGGTGAGCAGTTCTTC.

The gene calls are TRBV6-5 and TRBJ2-5; D is unclear. The length of the CDR3 is 15 residues. The V end was cut by 7 bases, the J end by 0 bases, with 15 bases between. Germline values: CDR1 MNHEY, CDR2 SVGAGI. In nucleotides, the CDR3 is TGTGCCAGCACAAAGGGTCCGTCCGACCAAGAGACCCAGTACTTC. Translation gives CASTKGPSDQETQYF.

The gene calls are TRBV7-4 and TRBJ2-7, with TRBD1 matching 12 bases. CDR3 length equals 13 residues. Germline values: CDR1 SGHVT, CDR2 SQSDAQ. Germline trimming cut 6 bases from V and 5 bases from J; bases unmatched to any gene: 2. The CDR3 here is CASSRDRGHEQYV. The CDR3 nucleotides are TGTGCCAGCAGTCGGGACAGGGGGCACGAGCAGTACGTC.

This chain joins TRBV27 and TRBJ2-2; no reliable D call. Germline V gives CDR1 MNHEY, CDR2 SMNVEV (reference sequence). V was trimmed by 6 bases and J by 3 bases, leaving 11 bases between them. CDR3 size: 14 residues. CDR3 sequence reads: CASSIGRDTGELFF. The CDR3 nucleotides read TGTGCCAGCAGCATTGGACGGGACACCGGGGAGCTGTTTTTT.

The chain uses TRBV6-5 and TRBJ2-7; TRBD2 matches 7 bases. Germline V lookup: CDR1 MNHEY, CDR2 SVGAGI. Trimming removed 11 bases from V and 0 bases from J; junction bases left unmatched: 7. The CDR3 extends over 13 amino acids. The CDR3 reads CAVTREGSYEQYV. In DNA, the CDR3 is TGTGCCGTCACCAGGGAGGGCTCCTACGAGCAGTACGTC.

As DNA, the CDR3 is TGTGCCAGCAGTTACCAGCGGGGGAGGCGAGAGACCCAGTACTTC. It yields the protein CASSYQRGRRETQYF. The chain is built from TRBV6-5 and TRBJ2-5; 8 bases fit TRBD2. V trimming: 2 bases; J trimming: 4 bases; junction bases outside the gene matches: 6. This CDR3 contains 15 residues. Germline CDR1 is MNHEY and CDR2 is SVGAGI.

J is TRBJ2-7 and V is TRBV5-6; perhaps D is TRBD1 or TRBD2 (5 bases each). With 3 bases removed from V and 1 base from J, the gap between germline ends came to 11 bases. Germline-derived CDR1 and CDR2 are SGHDT and YYEEEE. The CDR3 covers 14 residues. The CDR3 sequence: CASSYGGWSYEQYF. The CDR3 nucleotides are TGTGCCAGCAGCTATGGGGGATGGTCCTACGAGCAGTACTTC. Full variable domain (remainder filled in from reference TRBV5-6 and TRBJ2-7): DAGVTQSPTHLIKTRGQQVTLRCSPKSGHDTVSWYQQALGQGPQFIFQYYEEEERQRGNFPDRFSGHQFPNYSSELNVNALLLGDSALYLCASSYGGWSYEQYFGPGTRLTVT.

V gene TRBV24-1 combines with J gene TRBJ2-2; 7 bases line up with TRBD2. The CDR3 extends over 14 amino acids. Trimming took 10 bases from V and 3 from J; bases not matched to a gene: 7. CDR1 is KGHDR, CDR2 SFDVKD, per germline. CDR3 in DNA: TGTGCCACTGAGGCTGGGGGGGACACCGGGGAGCTGTTTTTT. Its protein is CATEAGGDTGELFF.

The rearrangement joins TRBV2 to TRBJ2-7; D is unresolved. CDR3 length equals 14 residues. V lost 6 bases and J lost 3, with 15 bases in between. Per the germline V gene, CDR1 is SNHLY and CDR2 is FYNNEI. The CDR3 DNA follows: TGTGCCAGCAGCTCCCCCGGTGGGCACTACGAGCAGTACTTC. Protein product: CASSSPGGHYEQYF.